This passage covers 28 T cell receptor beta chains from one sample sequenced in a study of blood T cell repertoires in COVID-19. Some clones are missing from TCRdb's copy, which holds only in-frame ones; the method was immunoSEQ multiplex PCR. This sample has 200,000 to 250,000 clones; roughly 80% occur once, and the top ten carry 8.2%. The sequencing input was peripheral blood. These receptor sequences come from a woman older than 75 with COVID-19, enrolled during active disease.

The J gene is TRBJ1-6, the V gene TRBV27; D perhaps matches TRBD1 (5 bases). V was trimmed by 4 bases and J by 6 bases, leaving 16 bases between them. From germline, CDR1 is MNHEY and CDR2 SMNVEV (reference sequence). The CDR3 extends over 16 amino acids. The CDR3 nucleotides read TGTGCCAGCAGTTCCCGACAGCCCAGCTCTAATTCACCCCTCCACTTT. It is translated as CASSSRQPSSNSPLHF.

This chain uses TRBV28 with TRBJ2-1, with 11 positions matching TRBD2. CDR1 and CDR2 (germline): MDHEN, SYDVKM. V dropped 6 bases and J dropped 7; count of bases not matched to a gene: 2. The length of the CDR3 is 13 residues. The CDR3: CASRRTSGNEQFF. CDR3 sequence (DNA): TGTGCCAGCAGGAGGACTAGCGGGAATGAGCAGTTCTTC.

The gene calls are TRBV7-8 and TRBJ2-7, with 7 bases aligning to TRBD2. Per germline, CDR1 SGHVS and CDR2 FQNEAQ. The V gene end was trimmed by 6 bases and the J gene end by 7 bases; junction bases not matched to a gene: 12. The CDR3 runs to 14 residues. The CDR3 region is CASRPWRGGSEQYF. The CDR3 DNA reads TGTGCCAGCAGACCGTGGCGGGGCGGGAGTGAGCAGTACTTC.

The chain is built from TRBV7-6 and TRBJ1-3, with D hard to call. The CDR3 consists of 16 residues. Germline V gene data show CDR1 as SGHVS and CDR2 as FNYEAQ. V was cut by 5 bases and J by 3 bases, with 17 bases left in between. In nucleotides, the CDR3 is TGTGCCAGCAGCCCTAATCTCCGGGATTATGGAAACACCATATATTTT. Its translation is CASSPNLRDYGNTIYF.

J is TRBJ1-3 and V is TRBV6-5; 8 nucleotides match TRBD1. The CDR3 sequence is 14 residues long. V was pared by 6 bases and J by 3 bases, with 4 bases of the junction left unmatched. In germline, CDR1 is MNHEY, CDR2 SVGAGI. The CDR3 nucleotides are TGTGCCAGCAGACCAGGGGGCTTTGGAAACACCATATATTTT. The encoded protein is CASRPGGFGNTIYF.

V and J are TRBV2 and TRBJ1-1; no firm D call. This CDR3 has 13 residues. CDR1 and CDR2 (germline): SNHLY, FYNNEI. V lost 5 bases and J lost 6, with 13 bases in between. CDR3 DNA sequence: TGTGCCAGCAGTATGATCGTTAGCCCTGAAGCTTTCTTT. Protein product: CASSMIVSPEAFF. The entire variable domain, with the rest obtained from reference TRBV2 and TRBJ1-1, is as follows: EPEVTQTPSHQVTQMGQEVILRCVPISNHLYFYWYRQILGQKVEFLVSFYNNEISEKSEIFDDQFSVERPDGSNFTLKIRSTKLEDSAMYFCASSMIVSPEAFFGQGTRLTVV.

CDR3 nucleotide sequence: TGTGCCAGCAGCGCGGACAGAAGCTCCTATAATTCACCCCTCCACTTT. Its translation: CASSADRSSYNSPLHF. The chain is built from TRBV11-2 and TRBJ1-6, with TRBD1 as a possible D gene (6 bases). Trimming pared 5 bases from V and 0 bases from J, leaving 11 bases between. CDR1 SGHAT and CDR2 FQNNGV come from the germline V gene. The CDR3 extends over 16 amino acids.

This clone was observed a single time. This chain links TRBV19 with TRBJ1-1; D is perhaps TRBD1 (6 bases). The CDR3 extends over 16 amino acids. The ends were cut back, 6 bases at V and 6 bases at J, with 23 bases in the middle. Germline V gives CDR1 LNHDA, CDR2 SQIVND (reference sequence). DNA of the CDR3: TGTGCCAGTAGGGCGACAGGCAGTAAAGTGGGCGCTGAAGCTTTCTTT. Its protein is CASRATGSKVGAEAFF. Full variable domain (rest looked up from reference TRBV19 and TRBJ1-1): DGGITQSPKYLFRKEGQNVTLSCEQNLNHDAMYWYRQDPGQGLRLIYYSQIVNDFQKGDIAEGYSVSREKKESFPLTVTSAQKNPTAFYLCASRATGSKVGAEAFFGQGTRLTVV.

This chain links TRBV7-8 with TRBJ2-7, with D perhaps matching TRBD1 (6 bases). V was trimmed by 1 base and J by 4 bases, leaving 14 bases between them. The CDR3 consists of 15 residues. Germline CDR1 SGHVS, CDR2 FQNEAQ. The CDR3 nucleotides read TGTGCCAGCAGCTTAGTGGTGGGACAAGTTTACGAGCAGTACTTC. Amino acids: CASSLVVGQVYEQYF.

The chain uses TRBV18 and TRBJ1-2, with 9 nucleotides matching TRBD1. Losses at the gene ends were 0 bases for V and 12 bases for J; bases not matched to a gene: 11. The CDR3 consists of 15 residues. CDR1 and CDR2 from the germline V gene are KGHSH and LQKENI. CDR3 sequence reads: CASSPPAQGARVHTF. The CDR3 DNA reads TGTGCCAGCTCACCACCGGCACAGGGGGCGCGAGTCCACACCTTC.

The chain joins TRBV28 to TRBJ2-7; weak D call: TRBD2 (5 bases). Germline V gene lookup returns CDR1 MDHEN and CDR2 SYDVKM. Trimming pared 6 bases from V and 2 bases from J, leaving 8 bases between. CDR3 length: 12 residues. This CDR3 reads CASRGSAYEQYF. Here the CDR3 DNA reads TGTGCCAGCAGGGGGAGCGCCTACGAGCAGTACTTC.

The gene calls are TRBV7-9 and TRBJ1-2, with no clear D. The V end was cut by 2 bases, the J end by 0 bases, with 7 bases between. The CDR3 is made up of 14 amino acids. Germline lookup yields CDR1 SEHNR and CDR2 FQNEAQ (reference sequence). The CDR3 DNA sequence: TGTGCCAGCAGCTTAACCAGCGCTAACTATGGCTACACCTTC. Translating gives CASSLTSANYGYTF.

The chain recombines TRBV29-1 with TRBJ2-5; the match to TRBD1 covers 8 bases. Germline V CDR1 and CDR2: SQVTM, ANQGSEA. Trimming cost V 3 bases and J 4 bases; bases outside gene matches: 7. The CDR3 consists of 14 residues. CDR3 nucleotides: TGCAGCGTTGACGGGGCAGGGGGCGGAGAGACCCAGTACTTC. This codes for CSVDGAGGGETQYF.

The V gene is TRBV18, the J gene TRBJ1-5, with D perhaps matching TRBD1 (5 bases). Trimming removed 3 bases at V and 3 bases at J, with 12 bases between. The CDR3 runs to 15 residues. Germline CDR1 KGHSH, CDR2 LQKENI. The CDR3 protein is CASSPSGGNNQPQHF. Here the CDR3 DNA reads TGTGCCAGCTCACCCTCCGGGGGGAACAATCAGCCCCAGCATTTT.

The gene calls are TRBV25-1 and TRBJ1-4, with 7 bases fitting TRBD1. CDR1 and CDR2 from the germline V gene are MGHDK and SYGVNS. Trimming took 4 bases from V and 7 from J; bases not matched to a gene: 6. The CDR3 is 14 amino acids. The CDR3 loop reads CASSAGGLGEKLFF. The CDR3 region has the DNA TGTGCCAGCAGTGCAGGGGGACTGGGTGAAAAACTGTTTTTT.

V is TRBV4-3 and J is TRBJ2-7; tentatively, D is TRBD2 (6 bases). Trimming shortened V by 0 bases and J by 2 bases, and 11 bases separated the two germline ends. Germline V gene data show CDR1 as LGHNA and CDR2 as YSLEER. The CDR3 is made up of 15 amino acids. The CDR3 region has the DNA TGCGCCAGCAGCCAAGAGAGGGACTCTCCCTACGAGCAGTACTTC. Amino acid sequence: CASSQERDSPYEQYF.

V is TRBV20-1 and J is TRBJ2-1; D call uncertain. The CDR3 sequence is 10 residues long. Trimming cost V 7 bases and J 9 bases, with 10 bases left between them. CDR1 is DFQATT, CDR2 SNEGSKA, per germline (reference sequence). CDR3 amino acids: CSVARIEQFF. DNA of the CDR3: TGCAGTGTAGCTCGTATTGAGCAGTTCTTC.

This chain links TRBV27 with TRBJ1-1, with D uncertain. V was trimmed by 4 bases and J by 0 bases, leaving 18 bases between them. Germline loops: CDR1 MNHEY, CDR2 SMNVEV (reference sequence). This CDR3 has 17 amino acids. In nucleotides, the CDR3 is TGTGCCAGCAGTTCCTACGCGGGCTATTCTATGAACACTGAAGCTTTCTTT. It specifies CASSSYAGYSMNTEAFF.

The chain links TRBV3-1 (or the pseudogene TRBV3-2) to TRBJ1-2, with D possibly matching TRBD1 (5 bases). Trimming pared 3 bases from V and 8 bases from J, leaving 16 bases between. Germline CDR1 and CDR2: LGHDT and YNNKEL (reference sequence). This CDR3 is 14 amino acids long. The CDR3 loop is CASSQAFGTYGYTF. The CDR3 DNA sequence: TGTGCCAGCAGCCAGGCCTTTGGGACTTACGGCTACACCTTC.

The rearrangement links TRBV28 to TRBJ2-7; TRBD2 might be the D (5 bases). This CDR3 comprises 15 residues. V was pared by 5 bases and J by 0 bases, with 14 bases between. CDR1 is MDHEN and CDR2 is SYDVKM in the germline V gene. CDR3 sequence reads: CASSEVSGNSYEQYF. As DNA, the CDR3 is TGTGCCAGCAGTGAGGTCTCGGGGAACTCCTACGAGCAGTACTTC.

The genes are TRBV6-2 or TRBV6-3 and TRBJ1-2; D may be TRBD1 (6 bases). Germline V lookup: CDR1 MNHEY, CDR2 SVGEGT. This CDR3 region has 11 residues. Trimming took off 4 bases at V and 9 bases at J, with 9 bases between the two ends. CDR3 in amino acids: CASSLGGSYTF. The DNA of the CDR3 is TGTGCCAGCAGTTTAGGGGGAAGCTACACCTTC.

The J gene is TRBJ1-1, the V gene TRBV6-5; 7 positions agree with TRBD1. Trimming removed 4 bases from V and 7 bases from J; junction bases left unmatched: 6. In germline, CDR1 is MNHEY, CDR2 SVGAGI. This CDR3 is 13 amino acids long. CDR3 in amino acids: CASSSTWTGEAFF. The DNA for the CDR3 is TGTGCCAGCAGTTCAACTTGGACAGGTGAAGCTTTCTTT.

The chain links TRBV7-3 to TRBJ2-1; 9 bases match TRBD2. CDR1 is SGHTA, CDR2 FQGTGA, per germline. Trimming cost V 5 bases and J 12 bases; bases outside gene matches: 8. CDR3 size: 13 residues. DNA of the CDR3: TGTGCCAGCAGCCCATCGACTAGCGGATTGCAGTTCTTC. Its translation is CASSPSTSGLQFF.

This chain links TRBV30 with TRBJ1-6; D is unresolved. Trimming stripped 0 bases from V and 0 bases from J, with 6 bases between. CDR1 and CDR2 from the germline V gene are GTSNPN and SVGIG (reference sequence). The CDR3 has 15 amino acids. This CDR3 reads CAWSVGSSYNSPLHF. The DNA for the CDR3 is TGTGCCTGGAGTGTGGGGAGCTCCTATAATTCACCCCTCCACTTT.

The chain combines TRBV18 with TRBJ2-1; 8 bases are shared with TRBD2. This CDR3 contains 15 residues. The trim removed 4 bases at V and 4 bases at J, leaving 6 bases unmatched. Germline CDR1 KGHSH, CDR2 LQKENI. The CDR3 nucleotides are TGTGCCAGCTCACTCTTACTAGCGGAGTACAATGAGCAGTTCTTC. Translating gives CASSLLLAEYNEQFF.

CDR3 nucleotide sequence: TGTGCCAGCAGTCCGAACAGGGCTGGAAACACCATATATTTT. This codes for CASSPNRAGNTIYF. The J gene is TRBJ1-3, the V gene TRBV2; the D gene is possibly TRBD1 (6 bases). The CDR3 consists of 14 residues. The ends were cut back, 5 bases at V and 2 bases at J, with 10 bases in the middle. Germline assignment: CDR1 SNHLY and CDR2 FYNNEI.

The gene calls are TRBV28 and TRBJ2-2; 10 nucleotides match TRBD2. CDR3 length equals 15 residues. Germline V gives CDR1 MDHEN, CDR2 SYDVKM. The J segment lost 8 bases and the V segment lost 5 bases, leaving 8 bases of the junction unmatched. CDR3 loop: CASSVAGGSAGELFF. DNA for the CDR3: TGTGCCAGCAGTGTAGCGGGAGGTTCAGCTGGGGAGCTGTTTTTT.

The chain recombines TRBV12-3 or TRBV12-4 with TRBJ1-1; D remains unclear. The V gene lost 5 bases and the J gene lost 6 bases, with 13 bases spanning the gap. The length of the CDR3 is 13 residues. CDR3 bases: TGTGCCAGCAGTCGCGACCACGGGGCTGAAGCTTTCTTT. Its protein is CASSRDHGAEAFF.